These T cell receptor beta chains were read from a single sample in a study of T cell responses to AZD1222 COVID-19 vaccine. Profiled with immunoSEQ multiplex PCR; TCRdb holds only in-frame clones, not every one. The table lists 110,000 to 150,000 clones, about 92% of them singletons. Sequencing used peripheral blood, obtained 28 days after the second AZD1222 dose. These receptors came from an adult who received the AZD1222 COVID-19 vaccine. Both conserved end residues are part of each CDR3. The D gene is left open where the match is weak. Some rows have no size entry. The others give once, few or many, or a class for an expanded clone.

d_gene | j_gene | v_gene | abundance | CDR3nt | CDR3aa
TRBD1 | TRBJ1-2 | TRBV27 | once | TGTGCCAGCAGCCTAGATGCAGGGGGCGGGTGGGGCTACACCTTC | CASSLDAGGGWGYTF
TRBD2 | TRBJ2-7 | TRBV5-1 | . | TGCGCCAGCAGCCCCGCTAGCGGGAGGGCCTACGAGCAGTACTTC | CASSPASGRAYEQYF
TRBD1 | TRBJ2-4 | TRBV6-2/TRBV6-3 | . | TGTGCCAGCAGTTACTCGCGGGACAGGGGGAACATTCAGTACTTC | CASSYSRDRGNIQYF
TRBD1 | TRBJ1-2 | TRBV6-5 | few | TGTGCCAGCAGTTCTACTATGAGGACAGGGAGCTACACCTTC | CASSSTMRTGSYTF
. | TRBJ1-2 | TRBV3-1/TRBV3-2 | . | TGTGCCAGCAGCCAATCAGGGGTAAACTATGGCTACACCTTC | CASSQSGVNYGYTF
TRBD2 | TRBJ2-3 | TRBV7-3 | . | TGTGCCAGCAGCCTAACTAGCGGGGGGTTCGATACGCAGTATTTT | CASSLTSGGFDTQYF
TRBD1 | TRBJ1-1 | TRBV6-4 | . | TGTGCCAGCAGTGTAGCAGGGGGAGACACTGAAGCTTTCTTT | CASSVAGGDTEAFF
. | TRBJ2-2 | TRBV7-2 | . | TGTGCCAGCAGCTTAGGATACGGGGAGCTGTTTTTT | CASSLGYGELFF
TRBD1 | TRBJ2-1 | TRBV7-3 | . | TGTGCCAGCAGCCGAAAGGGGCAGGGGGCCTACAATGAGCAGTTCTTC | CASSRKGQGAYNEQFF
TRBD1 | TRBJ1-6 | TRBV5-1 | . | TGCGCCAGCGCCCTGGGGGACAGGGGGGAACCCCTCCACTTT | CASALGDRGEPLHF
. | TRBJ1-5 | TRBV7-2 | . | TGTGCCAGCAGCTTAAAGGGCGGTCAGCCCCAGCATTTT | CASSLKGGQPQHF
. | TRBJ1-6 | TRBV6-5 | . | TGTGCCAGCAGTCCGAAGACAAATTCACCCCTCCACTTT | CASSPKTNSPLHF
. | TRBJ1-1 | TRBV7-6 | . | TGTGCCAGCAGCTTAGGGGAACTCGGATCCACTGAAGCTTTCTTT | CASSLGELGSTEAFF
. | TRBJ2-3 | TRBV7-9 | . | TGTGCCAGCAGTCCCGGGACTCCGGGTGCGGATACGCAGTATTTT | CASSPGTPGADTQYF
. | TRBJ2-2 | TRBV6-2/TRBV6-3 | . | TGTGCCAGCAGTTGGGCCGACACGAACACCGGGGAGCTGTTTTTT | CASSWADTNTGELFF
TRBD1 | TRBJ1-5 | TRBV30 | . | TGTGCCTGGAGTGTACGGGCAGGGGGGAATCAGCCCCAGCATTTT | CAWSVRAGGNQPQHF
TRBD1 | TRBJ2-7 | TRBV28 | . | TGTGCCAGCGGGAAGGGGGCGAGGTACGAGCAGTACTTC | CASGKGARYEQYF
. | TRBJ2-1 | TRBV13 | . | TGTGCCAGCAGCCTGGGACCTGCCAATGAGCAGTTCTTC | CASSLGPANEQFF
TRBD2 | TRBJ2-7 | TRBV28 | . | TGTGCCAGCAGTTCTCAAGGAGCGGGGGCCTACGAGCAGTACTTC | CASSSQGAGAYEQYF